These 18 T cell receptor beta chains were sequenced from one sample in a study of shared T cell receptors in the human thymus. Only in-frame clones appear in the TCRdb table, and some are missing; sequencing was by immunoSEQ multiplex PCR. The sample includes hundreds of thousands of clones, about 90% seen only once; the top ten take about 0.0094%. The data also belong to a second study, concerning human thymus T cells.

The sequenced sample consisted of thymocytes. The receptors here all came from a boy less than two years old with a congenital heart defect.

Worth noting for this clone: Other DNA sequences in this sample translate to the same CDR3. CDR3 sequence: CRGGSTDTQYF. DNA for the CDR3: TGCCGCGGGGGAAGCACAGATACGCAGTATTTT. This chain connects TRBV20-1 to TRBJ2-3; 7 nucleotides line up with TRBD2. CDR3 length: 11 amino acids. Looked up from germline, CDR1 is DFQATT and CDR2 is SNEGSKA (reference sequence).

The chain couples TRBV4-1 to TRBJ1-1; D is unresolved. This CDR3 region has 15 residues. V was trimmed by 0 bases and J by 1 base, leaving 9 bases between them. Per germline, CDR1 MGHRA and CDR2 YSYEKL. CDR3 sequence reads: CASSQESQSNTEAFF. The CDR3 DNA follows: TGCGCCAGCAGCCAAGAATCACAGTCGAACACTGAAGCTTTCTTT.

A note on this clone: This sample includes further DNA sequences coding for the same CDR3. This chain connects TRBV30 to TRBJ1-6; weak D call: TRBD1 (5 bases). Germline V lookup: CDR1 GTSNPN, CDR2 SVGIG (reference sequence). This CDR3 is built from 17 residues. Trimming pared 0 bases from V and 13 bases from J, leaving 25 bases between. CDR3 sequence reads: CAWSVRPREDVGSPLHF. The CDR3 bases are TGTGCCTGGAGTGTACGCCCCAGGGAGGATGTGGGCTCCCCCCTCCACTTT. Full variable domain (remainder filled in from reference TRBV30 and TRBJ1-6): SQTIHQWPATLVQPVGSPLSLECTVEGTSNPNLYWYRQAAGRGLQLLFYSVGIGQISSEVPQNLSASRPQDRQFILSSKKLLLSDSGFYLCAWSVRPREDVGSPLHFGNGTRLTVT.

The chain carries TRBV12-1 and TRBJ1-5; the table's D call TRBD1 went unverified against the DNA. TRBV12-1 has pseudogene status. The CDR3 has 16 amino acids. CDR3 loop: CASSTLGTGLNQPQHF. In DNA, the CDR3 is TGTGCCAGCAGCACCCTTGGGACAGGACTCAATCAGCCCCAGCATTTT.

The V and J genes are TRBV5-1 and TRBJ2-7; possibly TRBD1 for D (5 bases). V was clipped by 3 bases and J by 2 bases, with 12 bases between them. The CDR3 totals 14 residues. CDR1 is SGHRS and CDR2 is YFSETQ in the germline V gene. CDR3 bases: TGCGCCAGCAGCTCAGGGATACCCCCCTACGAGCAGTACTTC. Encoded protein: CASSSGIPPYEQYF.

The sample holds one count of this clone. This chain connects TRBV5-6 to TRBJ1-6; 7 nucleotides agree with TRBD1. The ends lost 4 bases at V and 7 bases at J; junction bases unmatched: 8. From germline, CDR1 is SGHDT and CDR2 YYEEEE. The CDR3 is 15 amino acids. The CDR3 DNA follows: TGTGCCAGCAGCGCACAGGGGCGCGAGAATTCACCCCTCCACTTT. Amino acids: CASSAQGRENSPLHF.

This clone has only one observation. This chain joins TRBV10-2 and TRBJ1-2; D is unclear. This CDR3 is 13 amino acids long. V lost 6 bases, J lost 5 bases, and 13 bases lay in between. CDR1 WSHSY and CDR2 SAAADI come from the germline V gene. The CDR3 DNA reads TGCGCCAGCAGGGGAGAGGTTCGTTATGGCTACACCTTC. This sequence encodes CASRGEVRYGYTF.

About this clone: Compared with germline, one end of the junction differs, possibly owing to a read error. Other DNA sequences in this sample translate to the same CDR3. The chain combines TRBV2 with TRBJ1-6; D possibly corresponds to TRBD1 (6 bases). This CDR3 region has 12 residues. Germline V lookup: CDR1 SNHLY, CDR2 FYNNEI. CDR3 residues: CASGVPNSPLHF. The CDR3 bases are TGTGCCTCAGGGGTCCCTAATTCCCCCCTCCACTTT.

This clone was detected once. This sequence joins TRBV19 and TRBJ2-3; 11 bases line up with TRBD2. The CDR3 has 18 residues. The germline CDR1 and CDR2 sequences are LNHDA and SQIVND (reference sequence). The ends lost 3 bases at V and 2 bases at J; junction bases unmatched: 10. DNA of the CDR3: TGTGCCAGTAGTATCCTAGCGGGAGGCCCTTCATTCACAGATACGCAGTATTTT. Translated: CASSILAGGPSFTDTQYF.

This clone has more than one count but fewer than ten. The genes are TRBV14 and TRBJ1-2; 8 nucleotides match TRBD1. Trimming took 4 bases from V and 2 from J; bases not matched to a gene: 15. Germline V CDR1 and CDR2: SGHDN, FVKESK. This CDR3 spans 18 amino acids. CDR3 nucleotide sequence: TGTGCCAGCAGCCCGCCTCCGGACAGGGAAAATCCGAACTATGGCTACACCTTC. This encodes CASSPPPDRENPNYGYTF.

This clone was detected a few times. V usage is TRBV14 and J usage is TRBJ2-7; the match to TRBD1 covers 8 bases. CDR3 length: 18 residues. Per germline, CDR1 SGHDN and CDR2 FVKESK. The V segment lost 3 bases and the J segment 0 bases; nucleotides outside the gene matches: 13. The DNA for the CDR3 is TGTGCCAGCAGCCAGAAAGAACTAAGGACAGGGACCTCCTACGAGCAGTACTTC. This encodes CASSQKELRTGTSYEQYF.

This clone has just one count. This chain uses TRBV27 with TRBJ1-5; TRBD1 aligns across 7 bases. Per the germline V gene, CDR1 is MNHEY and CDR2 is SMNVEV (reference sequence). This CDR3 is built from 18 residues. The V gene end was trimmed by 4 bases and the J gene end by 3 bases; junction bases not matched to a gene: 15. The CDR3 sequence: CASSSPGQKTQFNQPQHF. As DNA, the CDR3 is TGTGCCAGCAGTTCACCGGGACAGAAGACCCAATTCAATCAGCCCCAGCATTTT.

The chain links TRBV6-5 to TRBJ2-7, with 10 bases identical to TRBD2. Germline CDR1 is MNHEY and CDR2 is SVGAGI. CDR3 length: 15 amino acids. V trimming: 5 bases; J trimming: 3 bases; junction bases outside the gene matches: 7. DNA for the CDR3: TGTGCCAGCAGTCACCAAGCGGGAGGGCTCTACGAGCAGTACTTC. Its protein is CASSHQAGGLYEQYF.

The chain is built from TRBV5-1 and TRBJ2-2; 9 positions match TRBD1. The ends lost 7 bases at V and 0 bases at J; junction bases unmatched: 4. The CDR3 is made up of 15 amino acids. Germline CDR1 and CDR2: SGHRS and YFSETQ. The CDR3 is CASRRTGANTGELFF. The CDR3, as DNA: TGCGCCAGCCGAAGGACAGGGGCGAACACCGGGGAGCTGTTTTTT.

V and J are TRBV19 and TRBJ1-6, with no clear D. The CDR3 is 12 amino acids. The germline V and J ends were trimmed by 5 bases and 13 bases, with 12 bases remaining between them. The germline CDR1 and CDR2 sequences are LNHDA and SQIVND (reference sequence). The CDR3 is CASSGPLSPLHF. The CDR3 coding sequence is TGTGCCAGTAGTGGGCCCCTTTCGCCCCTCCACTTT.

The rearrangement links TRBV28 to TRBJ1-6, with 10 bases lining up with TRBD1. The germline CDR1 and CDR2 sequences are MDHEN and SYDVKM. V gave up 6 bases and J gave up 6 bases; unmatched junction bases: 2. CDR3 size: 14 residues. CDR3 bases: TGTGCCAGCAGCTGGGACAGGGGTAATTCACCCCTCCACTTT. Amino acids: CASSWDRGNSPLHF. The full variable domain, its missing parts supplied by reference TRBV28 and TRBJ1-6, is DVKVTQSSRYLVKRTGEKVFLECVQDMDHENMFWYRQDPGLGLRLIYFSYDVKMKEKGDIPEGYSVSREKKERFSLILESASTNQTSMYLCASSWDRGNSPLHFGNGTRLTVT.

The chain uses TRBV5-1 and TRBJ1-2; no definite D call. V lost 0 bases, J lost 2 bases, and 20 bases lay in between. The length of the CDR3 is 18 residues. Per the germline V gene, CDR1 is SGHRS and CDR2 is YFSETQ. The CDR3 spells CASSLDGPRGESNYGYTF. The DNA of the CDR3 is TGCGCCAGCAGCTTGGATGGACCTCGGGGAGAATCCAACTATGGCTACACCTTC.

The chain links TRBV12-5 to TRBJ2-2, with 7 nucleotides matching TRBD1. Germline V gives CDR1 LGHNT, CDR2 FRNRAP. The CDR3 totals 14 residues. V was clipped by 1 base and J by 7 bases; unmatched bases: 3. The CDR3 DNA follows: TGTGCTAGTGGTTTGGGACAGGGTCACGGGGAGCTGTTTTTT. Amino acid sequence: CASGLGQGHGELFF.